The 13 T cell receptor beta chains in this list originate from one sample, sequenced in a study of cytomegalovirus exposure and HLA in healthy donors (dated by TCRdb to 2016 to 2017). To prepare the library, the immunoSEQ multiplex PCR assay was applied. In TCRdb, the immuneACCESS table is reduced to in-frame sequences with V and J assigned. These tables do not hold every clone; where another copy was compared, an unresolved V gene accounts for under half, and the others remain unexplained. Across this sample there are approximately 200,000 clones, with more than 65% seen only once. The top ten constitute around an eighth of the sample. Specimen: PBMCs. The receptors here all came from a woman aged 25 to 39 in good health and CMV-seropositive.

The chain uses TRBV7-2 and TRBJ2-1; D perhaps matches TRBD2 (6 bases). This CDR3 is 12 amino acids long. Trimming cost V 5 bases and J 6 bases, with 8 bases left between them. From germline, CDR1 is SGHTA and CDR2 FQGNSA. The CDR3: CASSRLGNEQFF. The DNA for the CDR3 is TGTGCCAGCAGCCGACTAGGCAATGAGCAGTTCTTC.

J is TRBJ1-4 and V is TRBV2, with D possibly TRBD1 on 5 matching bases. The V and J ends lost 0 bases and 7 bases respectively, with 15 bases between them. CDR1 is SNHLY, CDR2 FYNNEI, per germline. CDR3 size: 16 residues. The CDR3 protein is CASSEALGGRGEKLFF. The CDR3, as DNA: TGTGCCAGCAGTGAAGCCTTGGGGGGACGGGGTGAAAAACTGTTTTTT. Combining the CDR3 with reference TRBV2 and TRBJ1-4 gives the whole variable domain EPEVTQTPSHQVTQMGQEVILRCVPISNHLYFYWYRQILGQKVEFLVSFYNNEISEKSEIFDDQFSVERPDGSNFTLKIRSTKLEDSAMYFCASSEALGGRGEKLFFGSGTQLSVL.

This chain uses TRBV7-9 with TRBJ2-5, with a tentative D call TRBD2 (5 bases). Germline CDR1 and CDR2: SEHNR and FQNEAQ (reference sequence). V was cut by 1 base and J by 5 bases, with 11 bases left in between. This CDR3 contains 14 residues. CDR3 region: CASSLVTGMETQYF. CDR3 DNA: TGTGCCAGCAGCTTAGTTACGGGGATGGAGACCCAGTACTTC.

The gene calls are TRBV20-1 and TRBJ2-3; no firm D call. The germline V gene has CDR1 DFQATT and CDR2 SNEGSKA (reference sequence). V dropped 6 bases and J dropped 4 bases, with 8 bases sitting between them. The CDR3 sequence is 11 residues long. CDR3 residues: CSALESDTQYF. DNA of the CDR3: TGCAGTGCCTTGGAGTCAGATACGCAGTATTTT.

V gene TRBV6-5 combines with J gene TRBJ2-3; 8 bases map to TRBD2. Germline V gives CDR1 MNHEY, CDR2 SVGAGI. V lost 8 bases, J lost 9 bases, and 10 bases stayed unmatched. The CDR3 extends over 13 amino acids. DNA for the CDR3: TGTGCCAGCGGATCCGACCAGCGGGGGACGCAGTATTTT. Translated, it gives CASGSDQRGTQYF.

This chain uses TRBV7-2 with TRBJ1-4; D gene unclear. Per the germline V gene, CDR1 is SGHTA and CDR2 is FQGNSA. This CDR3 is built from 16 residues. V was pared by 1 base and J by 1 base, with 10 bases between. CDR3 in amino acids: CASSLVSRVTNEKLFF. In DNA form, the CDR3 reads TGTGCCAGCAGCTTAGTCTCCCGGGTAACTAATGAAAAACTGTTTTTT. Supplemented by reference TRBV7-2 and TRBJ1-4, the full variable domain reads GAGVSQSPSNKVTEKGKDVELRCDPISGHTALYWYRQSLGQGLEFLIYFQGNSAPDKSGLPSDRFSAERTGGSVSTLTIQRTQQEDSAVYLCASSLVSRVTNEKLFFGSGTQLSVL.

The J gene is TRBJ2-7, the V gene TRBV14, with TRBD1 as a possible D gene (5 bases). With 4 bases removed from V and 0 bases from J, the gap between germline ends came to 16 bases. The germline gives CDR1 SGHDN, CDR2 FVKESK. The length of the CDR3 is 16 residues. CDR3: CASSPWGQTFSYEQYF. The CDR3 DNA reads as TGTGCCAGCAGCCCCTGGGGCCAGACCTTCTCCTACGAGCAGTACTTC.

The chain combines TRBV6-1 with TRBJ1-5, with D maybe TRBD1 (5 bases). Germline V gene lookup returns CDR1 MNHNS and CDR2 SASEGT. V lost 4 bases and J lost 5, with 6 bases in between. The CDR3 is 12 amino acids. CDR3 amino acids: CASSGGDQPQHF. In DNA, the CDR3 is TGTGCCAGCAGTGGGGGCGATCAGCCCCAGCATTTT.

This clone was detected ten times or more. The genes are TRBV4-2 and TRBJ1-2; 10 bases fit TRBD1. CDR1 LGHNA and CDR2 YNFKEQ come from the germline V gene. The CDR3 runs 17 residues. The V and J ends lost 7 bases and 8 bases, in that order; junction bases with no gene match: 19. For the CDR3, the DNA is TGTGCCAGCACCCTGGGGTCAACCGGACAGGGGGGAGAAGGCTACACCTTC. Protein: CASTLGSTGQGGEGYTF.

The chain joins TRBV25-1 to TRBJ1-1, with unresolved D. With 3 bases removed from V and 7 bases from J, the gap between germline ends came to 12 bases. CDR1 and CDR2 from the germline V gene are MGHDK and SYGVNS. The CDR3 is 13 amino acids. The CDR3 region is CASSERFGGEAFF. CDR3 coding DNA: TGTGCCAGCAGTGAGAGGTTCGGAGGTGAAGCTTTCTTT.

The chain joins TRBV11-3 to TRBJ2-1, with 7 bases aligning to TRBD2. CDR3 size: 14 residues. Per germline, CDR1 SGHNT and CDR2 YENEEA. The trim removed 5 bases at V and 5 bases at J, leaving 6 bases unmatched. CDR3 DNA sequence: TGTGCCAGCAGCCCGCGGGGACTAAACAATGAGCAGTTCTTC. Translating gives CASSPRGLNNEQFF. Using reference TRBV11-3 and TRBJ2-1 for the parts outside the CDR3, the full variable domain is EAGVVQSPRYKIIEKKQPVAFWCNPISGHNTLYWYLQNLGQGPELLIRYENEEAVDDSQLPKDRFSAERLKGVDSTLKIQPAELGDSAVYLCASSPRGLNNEQFFGPGTRLTVL.

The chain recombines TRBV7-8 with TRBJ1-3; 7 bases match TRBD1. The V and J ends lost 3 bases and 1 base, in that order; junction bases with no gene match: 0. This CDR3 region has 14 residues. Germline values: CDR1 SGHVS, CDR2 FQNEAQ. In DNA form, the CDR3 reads TGTGCCAGCAGCTTGGGACAGTCTGGAAACACCATATATTTT. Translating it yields CASSLGQSGNTIYF.

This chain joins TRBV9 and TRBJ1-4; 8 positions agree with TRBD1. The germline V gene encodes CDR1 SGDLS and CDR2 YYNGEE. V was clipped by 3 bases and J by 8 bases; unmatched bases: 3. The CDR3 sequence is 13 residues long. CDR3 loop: CASSGQGYEKLFF. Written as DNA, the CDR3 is TGTGCCAGCAGCGGACAGGGGTACGAAAAACTGTTTTTT.